These 17 T cell receptor beta chains came from one sample sequenced in a study of T cell repertoires in cytomegalovirus infection. TCRdb analysed the reads with MiXCR anew, one entry per CDR3 protein. The sample has approximately 250,000 distinct CDR3 sequences; 6% to 8% are singletons. Sequences were obtained from PBMCs. These receptors all stem from a human donor in good health (CMV status not recorded). Some clones in this sample may be carry-over from other donors' samples.

Many counts were recorded for this clonotype. The chain combines TRBV19 with TRBJ1-5; 9 nucleotides align to TRBD1. This CDR3 comprises 15 residues. Germline loops: CDR1 LNHDA, CDR2 SQIVND (reference sequence). V lost 3 bases, J lost 4 bases, and 4 bases stayed unmatched. The CDR3 coding sequence is TGTGCCAGTAGTATGGGGACAGGGCTGAATCAGCCCCAGCATTTT. Protein sequence: CASSMGTGLNQPQHF.

This clonotype was detected only a few times. The gene calls are TRBV29-1 and TRBJ2-5, with TRBD2 matching over 10 bases. This CDR3 has 15 residues. V lost 1 base and J lost 4; bases outside the gene matches: 6. Germline CDR1 SQVTM, CDR2 ANQGSEA. The CDR3 DNA is TGCAGCGTTGAAGCGGCGTCTAGCGGGGGAGAGACCCAGTACTTC. This translates into CSVEAASSGGETQYF. Drawing the rest from reference TRBV29-1 and TRBJ2-5, the complete variable domain is SAVISQKPSRDICQRGTSLTIQCQVDSQVTMMFWYRQQPGQSLTLIATANQGSEATYESGFVIDKFPISRPNLTFSTLTVSNMSPEDSSIYLCSVEAASSGGETQYFGPGTRLLVL.

The sample holds many counts of this clonotype. The chain employs TRBV7-2 and TRBJ1-6; the match to TRBD1 covers 7 bases. Germline CDR1 reads SGHTA; CDR2 reads FQGNSA. The CDR3 sequence is 15 residues long. V lost 0 bases and J lost 6; bases outside the gene matches: 2. The chain's CDR3 is CASSLAPGGNSPLHF. CDR3 in DNA: TGTGCCAGCAGCTTAGCGCCAGGGGGTAATTCACCCCTCCACTTT.

This clonotype was counted at least ten times. The V gene is TRBV6-2 or TRBV6-3, the J gene TRBJ1-1; D is undetermined. This CDR3 region has 11 residues. The germline CDR1 and CDR2 sequences are MNHEY and SVGEGT. V lost 7 bases, J lost 2 bases, and 5 bases lay in between. The CDR3 loop is CASTRNTEAFF. The CDR3 nucleotides are TGTGCCAGCACCCGAAACACTGAAGCTTTCTTT.

This clonotype showed up many times. This chain links TRBV6-2 or TRBV6-3 with TRBJ2-2; unclear D gene. Germline values: CDR1 MNHEY, CDR2 SVGEGT. The CDR3 has 15 amino acids. The germline V and J ends were trimmed by 7 bases and 3 bases, with 15 bases remaining between them. The CDR3 DNA is TGTGCCAGCACCTCGGCGAAGACGGACACCGGGGAGCTGTTTTTT. It specifies CASTSAKTDTGELFF.

This clonotype came up many times. The junction departs from germline at one end; a sequencing error may be responsible. V gene TRBV2 combines with J gene TRBJ1-1; tentatively, D is TRBD1 (6 bases). The CDR3 consists of 11 residues. Germline assignment: CDR1 SNHLY and CDR2 FYNNEI. Written as DNA, the CDR3 is TGTGCCAGCAGTGTGGGGGGCAGGCTGGGCTTT. It is translated as CASSVGGRLGF.

There are a few counts of this clonotype. The J gene is TRBJ2-5, the V gene TRBV2; 10 bases are shared with TRBD2. The CDR3 sequence is 15 residues long. In germline, CDR1 is SNHLY, CDR2 FYNNEI. The J segment lost 5 bases and the V segment lost 8 bases, leaving 11 bases of the junction unmatched. The CDR3 region is CASFLGTSGDETQYF. Here the CDR3 DNA reads TGTGCCAGCTTCCTCGGCACTAGCGGGGACGAGACCCAGTACTTC. The full variable domain, in which reference TRBV2 and TRBJ2-5 provide the parts outside the CDR3, is EPEVTQTPSHQVTQMGQEVILRCVPISNHLYFYWYRQILGQKVEFLVSFYNNEISEKSEIFDDQFSVERPDGSNFTLKIRSTKLEDSAMYFCASFLGTSGDETQYFGPGTRLLVL.

In its sample, this clonotype was seen many times. The gene calls are TRBV18 and TRBJ1-6; D is unresolved. This CDR3 is 15 amino acids long. CDR1 is KGHSH, CDR2 LQKENI, per germline. Trimming took off 3 bases at V and 7 bases at J, with 13 bases between the two ends. In nucleotides, the CDR3 is TGTGCCAGCTCACCCTCGACGACGACCAATTCACCCCTCCACTTT. Translation gives CASSPSTTTNSPLHF.

This clonotype was seen repeatedly, ten times or more. The J gene is TRBJ1-5, the V gene TRBV4-1, with D possibly matching TRBD1 (5 bases). The V gene's germline CDR1 is MGHRA and CDR2 YSYEKL. The CDR3 consists of 16 residues. V was trimmed by 0 bases and J by 7 bases, leaving 16 bases between them. As DNA, the CDR3 is TGCGCCAGCAGCCAAGAGGGAGCAGGGTGGGACCAGCCCCAGCATTTT. It yields the protein CASSQEGAGWDQPQHF.

To note about this clonotype: A read error is likely, as this CDR3 ends without the conserved phenylalanine or tryptophan. The gene calls are TRBV20-1 and TRBJ2-1; the D gene could be TRBD1 or TRBD2 (6 bases each). Trimming pared 6 bases from V and 8 bases from J, leaving 17 bases between. CDR3 length: 13 amino acids. Germline loops: CDR1 DFQATT, CDR2 SNEGSKA (reference sequence). This CDR3 is CSAPGVGADEQFS. The CDR3 region has the DNA TGCAGTGCCCCGGGGGTGGGGGCCGATGAGCAGTTCTCC.

The table lists this clonotype with many counts. The V call is TRBV28, the J call TRBJ1-2, with 7 bases aligning to TRBD1. Per germline, CDR1 MDHEN and CDR2 SYDVKM. The length of the CDR3 is 13 residues. J was trimmed by 5 bases and V by 11 bases; bases with no gene match: 11. The DNA of the CDR3 is TGTGCCTCCAAAACAGGGGACTCTTATGGCTACACCTTC. Translating it yields CASKTGDSYGYTF.

In its sample, this clonotype was seen many times. The chain is built from TRBV12-3 or TRBV12-4 and TRBJ1-5, with TRBD1 as a possible D gene (5 bases). This CDR3 is 14 amino acids long. Between the trimmed V and J ends, which lost 6 bases and 3 bases, there was a span of 12 bases. CDR3 loop: CASRPDSFNQPQHF. CDR3 coding DNA: TGTGCCAGCAGACCTGACAGCTTCAATCAGCCCCAGCATTTT.

This clonotype has just a few counts. This CDR3 reads CASSLGWRGLEGYTF. CDR3 sequence (DNA): TGTGCCAGCAGCTTAGGTTGGAGGGGCCTGGAGGGCTACACCTTC. The J gene is TRBJ1-2, the V gene TRBV13; possibly TRBD1 for D (5 bases). Trimming left V 0 bases short and J 8 bases short, with 16 bases between. Germline CDR1 is PRHDT and CDR2 is FYEKMQ (reference sequence). The CDR3 sequence is 15 residues long. Full variable domain (missing parts from reference TRBV13 and TRBJ1-2): AAGVIQSPRHLIKEKRETATLKCYPIPRHDTVYWYQQGPGQDPQFLISFYEKMQSDKGSIPDRFSAQQFSDYHSELNMSSLELGDSALYFCASSLGWRGLEGYTFGSGTRLTVV.

The sample holds many counts of this clonotype. The CDR3 protein is CASSLSGGQNNEQFF. Here the CDR3 DNA reads TGTGCCAGCAGCCTTAGCGGGGGCCAAAACAATGAGCAGTTCTTC. V is TRBV7-2 and J is TRBJ2-1; 9 nucleotides agree with TRBD2. The germline V gene has CDR1 SGHTA and CDR2 FQGNSA. Trimming took 5 bases from V and 5 from J; bases not matched to a gene: 7. This CDR3 spans 15 amino acids.

The chain is built from TRBV12-3 or TRBV12-4 and TRBJ1-1, with TRBD1 matching 9 bases. Germline trimming cut 6 bases from V and 8 bases from J; bases unmatched to any gene: 16. CDR3 length: 16 residues. DNA for the CDR3: TGTGCCAGCAGCCCTGATCGCCCGGGACAGGGCGGAGAAGCTTTCTTT. It codes for CASSPDRPGQGGEAFF.

V gene TRBV28 combines with J gene TRBJ2-6; TRBD1 matches at 7 bases. CDR1 and CDR2 from the germline V gene are MDHEN and SYDVKM. CDR3 size: 17 residues. With V trimmed by 5 bases and J by 2 bases, 9 bases remained unmatched. DNA of the CDR3: TGTGCCAGCAGTCCCCAGGGGGTGGGGACTGGGGCCAACGTCCTGACTTTC. Residues: CASSPQGVGTGANVLTF.

At least ten counts were recorded for this clonotype. CDR3 sequence: CASSPHGRQAIFYGYTF. The DNA of the CDR3 is TGTGCCAGCAGCCCTCATGGTCGGCAGGCGATCTTCTATGGCTACACCTTC. The chain is built from TRBV7-2 and TRBJ1-2; D ambiguous. Germline V lookup: CDR1 SGHTA, CDR2 FQGNSA. V shed 5 bases and J shed 4 bases, with 23 bases lying between them. The CDR3 has 17 amino acids.